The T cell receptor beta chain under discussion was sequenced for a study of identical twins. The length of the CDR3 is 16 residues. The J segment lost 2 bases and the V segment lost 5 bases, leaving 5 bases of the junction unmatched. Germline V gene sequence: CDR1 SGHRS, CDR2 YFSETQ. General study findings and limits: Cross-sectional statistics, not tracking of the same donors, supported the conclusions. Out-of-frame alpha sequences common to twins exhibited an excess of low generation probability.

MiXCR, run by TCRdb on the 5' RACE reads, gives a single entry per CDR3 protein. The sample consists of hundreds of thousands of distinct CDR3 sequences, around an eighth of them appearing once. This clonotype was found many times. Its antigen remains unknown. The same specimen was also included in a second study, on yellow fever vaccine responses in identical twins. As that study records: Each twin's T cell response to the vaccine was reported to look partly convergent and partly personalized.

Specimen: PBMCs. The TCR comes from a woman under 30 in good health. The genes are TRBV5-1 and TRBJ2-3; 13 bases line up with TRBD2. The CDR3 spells CASRGTSGVATDTQYF. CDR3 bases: TGCGCCAGCAGAGGGACTAGCGGGGTCGCCACAGATACGCAGTATTTT.